This T cell receptor (beta chain) was recovered during a study of CD8 T cells in ankylosing spondylitis. Study conclusions and caveats: It appeared that ankylosing spondylitis blood was characterized by a TCR beta motif of several highly homologous variants.

Only a few counts were recorded for this clonotype. Its antigen is unidentified. TCRdb itself ran the 5' RACE reads through MiXCR, one entry per CDR3 protein. This sample has under 850,000 distinct CDR3 sequences, with 19% found just once. Sequencing was done on a sample of blood, either unsorted or a sorted T cell fraction (not recorded which). The source of this sequence is a male donor with ankylosing spondylitis.

The CDR3 bases are TGTGCCAGCAGCTTAGGAGAGAATTTGGGATACGAGCAGTACTTC. Protein: CASSLGENLGYEQYF. The chain has TRBV7-6 and TRBJ2-7; D remains ambiguous. The length of the CDR3 is 15 residues. Germline lookup yields CDR1 SGHVS and CDR2 FNYEAQ. V shed 1 base and J shed 4 bases, with 14 bases lying between them.